A single sample gave rise to the 9 T cell receptor beta chains below, sequenced in a study of blood T cells in healthy people across ages. Through a sample-barcoded 5' primer and a J-beta primer mix, a second PCR was run for roughly 7 to 12 cycles. TCRdb ran MiXCR on the 5' RACE reads and lists one entry per CDR3 protein. The table includes over 950,000 distinct CDR3 sequences, roughly 51% detected once. Sequencing was performed on blood. The receptors come from a woman aged 55-69 years in good health.

The gene calls are TRBV5-1 and TRBJ2-5; D possibly corresponds to TRBD2 (5 bases). The CDR3 contains 14 residues. The V gene lost 4 bases and the J gene lost 11 bases, with 21 bases spanning the gap. Germline loops: CDR1 SGHRS, CDR2 YFSETQ. Here the CDR3 DNA reads TGCGCCAGCAGCCAAAATAGCGCCCAGCAGGCGCAGTACTTC. Encoded protein: CASSQNSAQQAQYF.

This chain joins TRBV6-5 and TRBJ1-5; no clear D gene. This CDR3 comprises 13 residues. V was shortened by 6 bases and J by 5 bases, with 11 bases between the two germline ends. Germline CDR1 and CDR2: MNHEY and SVGAGI. DNA for the CDR3: TGTGCCAGCAGGCGCGCAGTCGATCAGCCCCAGCATTTT. Translated: CASRRAVDQPQHF.

CDR3 loop: CASSLQEGLYNEQFF. In DNA, the CDR3 is TGCGCCAGCAGCCTCCAGGAGGGATTATACAATGAGCAGTTCTTC. This chain connects TRBV5-1 to TRBJ2-1; the D gene is possibly TRBD2 (6 bases). The CDR3 contains 15 residues. Trimming stripped 4 bases from V and 4 bases from J, with 15 bases between. Germline V CDR1 and CDR2: SGHRS, YFSETQ.

The chain recombines TRBV12-3 or TRBV12-4 with TRBJ2-3, with TRBD1 matching 7 bases. The CDR3 consists of 17 residues. Trimming cost V 1 base and J 3 bases; bases outside gene matches: 10. CDR3 sequence (DNA): TGTGCCAGCAGTTTAGATCTGGACAGGCTTTTAACAGATACGCAGTATTTT. Amino acids: CASSLDLDRLLTDTQYF.

The gene calls are TRBV6-6 and TRBJ1-5; D is unclear. V lost 6 bases and J 0 bases, leaving 9 bases between the germline ends. The CDR3 spans 14 residues. CDR1 is MNHNY and CDR2 is SVGAGI in the germline V gene (reference sequence). The CDR3, as DNA: TGTGCCAGCAGGGACGCCGATAGCAATCAGCCCCAGCATTTT. Translated: CASRDADSNQPQHF.

The V gene is TRBV25-1, the J gene TRBJ1-1; D is uncertain. CDR3 size: 17 residues. Trimming left V 1 base short and J 8 bases short, with 23 bases between. CDR1 is MGHDK and CDR2 is SYGVNS in the germline V gene. CDR3 DNA: TGTGCCAGCAGTGAATTGGGCTTAGGCAGGACCAGCGGAGAAGCTTTCTTT. Translating gives CASSELGLGRTSGEAFF.

This clonotype was seen a handful of times. V is TRBV2 and J is TRBJ2-4; D remains unclear. The CDR3 has 14 residues. With 2 bases removed from V and 6 bases from J, the gap between germline ends came to 11 bases. CDR1 is SNHLY, CDR2 FYNNEI, per germline. The CDR3 nucleotides read TGTGCCAGCAGTGAAACGCAGGCTGTAAACATTCAGTACTTC. Residues: CASSETQAVNIQYF.

The chain is built from TRBV4-3 and TRBJ1-1, with D uncertain. Germline V gene data show CDR1 as LGHNA and CDR2 as YSLEER. This CDR3 has 14 amino acids. The V end lost 0 bases, the J end lost 4 bases, and 9 bases lay between the germline ends. The CDR3 DNA sequence: TGCGCCAGCAGCCAAGAAAGACTGTCCACTGAAGCTTTCTTT. Residues: CASSQERLSTEAFF.

The chain has TRBV7-9 and TRBJ2-5; TRBD1 matches 10 bases. The junction had 14 bases not matched to a gene; V was cut back by 4 bases and J by 0 bases. Looked up from germline, CDR1 is SEHNR and CDR2 is FQNEAQ (reference sequence). The CDR3 is 19 residues long. The CDR3: CASSSRQGASGGYQETQYF. CDR3 nucleotide sequence: TGTGCCAGCAGCTCCCGACAGGGGGCCAGCGGAGGGTACCAAGAGACCCAGTACTTC.